This T cell receptor (beta chain) was sequenced in a study of OX40 agonist ivuxolimab in advanced cancers. Overall study context: It was ivuxolimab, an agonistic anti-OX40 (CD134) antibody, that patients were treated with. A mean age of 60 years, range roughly 23 to 85, was recorded, and approximately 80% were male. A partial response was reached by three patients: one with hepatocellular carcinoma and two with cutaneous melanoma. Broader study findings: At 0.1 to 3.0 mg/kg and by week 6, CD4+ and CD8+ T cells in the blood had expanded clonally.

Repertoires were generated with immunoSEQ multiplex PCR, while TCRdb's copy carries only in-frame clones and drops some. The sample has tens of thousands of clones, around 91% seen once. About this clone: The antigen is undetermined.

The CDR3 extends over 16 amino acids. CDR1 and CDR2 from the germline V gene are MNHNS and SASEGT. V lost 3 bases to trimming and J lost 0 bases, with 13 bases between them. The material was CD4+ or CD8+ T cells sorted from blood, obtained in a trial of the OX40 agonist ivuxolimab. V is TRBV6-1 and J is TRBJ2-3, with D possibly matching TRBD1 (6 bases). The source is an adult with an advanced solid tumor such as melanoma, head and neck, liver or kidney cancer. CDR3 in DNA: TGTGCCAGCAGTGAGGACAGTCCCCCTAGCACAGATACGCAGTATTTT. Translated: CASSEDSPPSTDTQYF.